In this sample, the clone carrying this T cell receptor (beta chain) turned up a few times. The sample belongs to a study of technical replicates of blood from a few donors. This CDR3 region has 17 residues. Trimming at V came to 9 bases and at J to 3 bases, leaving 13 bases not matched to a gene. Germline V gene data show CDR1 as SGHRS and CDR2 as YFSETQ. Repertoires were generated with immunoSEQ multiplex PCR, while TCRdb's copy carries only in-frame clones and drops some. The sample carries roughly 100,000 clones, just over 95% recorded once. The TCR was taken from a human donor in good health. The sample comprised T cells isolated from PBMCs. V gene TRBV5-1 combines with J gene TRBJ2-3; 13 bases fit TRBD2. CDR3: CATSRLAGGGMTDTQYF. The DNA of the CDR3 is TGCGCCACCTCAAGACTAGCGGGAGGAGGGATGACAGATACGCAGTATTTT.